This T cell receptor (beta chain) was found in a study of blood T cell repertoires in COVID-19. Turning to the study itself: Nucleic acid was either cDNA or gDNA, and it came from T cells, B-cell-depleted T cells, or PBMCs.

The assay was immunoSEQ multiplex PCR, and TCRdb's table has in-frame clones only and misses some. The repertoire holds some 56,000 clones, with 82% as singletons. Trimming at V came to 0 bases and at J to 6 bases, leaving 8 bases not matched to a gene. This CDR3 is 16 amino acids long. The germline gives CDR1 LGHNA, CDR2 YSLEER. V and J are TRBV4-3 and TRBJ2-3, with 8 bases matching TRBD1. This receptor was identified in a man aged 80 or over with COVID-19, enrolled during active disease. The sample consisted of peripheral blood. CDR3 in amino acids: CASSQDRPGGADTQYF. CDR3 bases: TGCGCCAGCAGCCAAGATCGGCCAGGGGGCGCGGATACGCAGTATTTT.